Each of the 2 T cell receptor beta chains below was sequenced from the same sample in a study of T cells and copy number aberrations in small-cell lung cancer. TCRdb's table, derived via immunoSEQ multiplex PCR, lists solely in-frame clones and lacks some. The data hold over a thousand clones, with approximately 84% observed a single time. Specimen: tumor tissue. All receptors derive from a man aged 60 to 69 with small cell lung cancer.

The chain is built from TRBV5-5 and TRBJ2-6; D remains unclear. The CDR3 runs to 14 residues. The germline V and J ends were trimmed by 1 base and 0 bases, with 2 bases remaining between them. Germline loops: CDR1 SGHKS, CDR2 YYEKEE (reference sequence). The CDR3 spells CASSLHSGANVLTF. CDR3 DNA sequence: TGTGCCAGCAGCTTGCACTCTGGGGCCAACGTCCTGACTTTC. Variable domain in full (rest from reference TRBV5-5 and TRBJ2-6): DAGVTQSPTHLIKTRGQQVTLRCSPISGHKSVSWYQQVLGQGPQFIFQYYEKEERGRGNFPDRFSARQFPNYSSELNVNALLLGDSALYLCASSLHSGANVLTFGAGSRLTVL.

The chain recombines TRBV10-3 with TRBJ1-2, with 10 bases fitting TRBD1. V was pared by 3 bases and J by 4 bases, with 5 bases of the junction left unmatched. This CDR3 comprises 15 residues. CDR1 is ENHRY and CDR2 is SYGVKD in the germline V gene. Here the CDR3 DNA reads TGTGCCATCAGTGACAGGACAGGGGGTACCTATGGCTACACCTTC. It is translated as CAISDRTGGTYGYTF.